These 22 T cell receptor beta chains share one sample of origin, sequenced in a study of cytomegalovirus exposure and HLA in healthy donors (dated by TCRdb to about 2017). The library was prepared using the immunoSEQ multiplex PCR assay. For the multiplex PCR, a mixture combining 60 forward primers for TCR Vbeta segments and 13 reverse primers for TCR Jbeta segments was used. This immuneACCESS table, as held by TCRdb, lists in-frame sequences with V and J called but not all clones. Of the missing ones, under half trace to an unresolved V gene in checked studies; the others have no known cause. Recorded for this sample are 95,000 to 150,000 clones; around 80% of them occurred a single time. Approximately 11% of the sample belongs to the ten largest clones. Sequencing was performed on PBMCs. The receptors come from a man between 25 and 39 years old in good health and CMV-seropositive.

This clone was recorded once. The CDR3 region has the DNA TGCGCCAGCACCCCATTGATCAACATGAACACTGAAGCTTTCTTT. Translating gives CASTPLINMNTEAFF. The genes are TRBV5-1 and TRBJ1-1; no clear D gene. Per germline, CDR1 SGHRS and CDR2 YFSETQ. The CDR3 has 15 amino acids. The V and J ends lost 6 bases and 0 bases respectively, with 15 bases between them.

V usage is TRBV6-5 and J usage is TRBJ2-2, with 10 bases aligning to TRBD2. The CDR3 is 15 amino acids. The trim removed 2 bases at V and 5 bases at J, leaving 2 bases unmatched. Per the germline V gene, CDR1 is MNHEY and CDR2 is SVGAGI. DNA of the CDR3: TGTGCCAGCAGTTACCATAGCGGGAGGACCGGGGAGCTGTTTTTT. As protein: CASSYHSGRTGELFF.

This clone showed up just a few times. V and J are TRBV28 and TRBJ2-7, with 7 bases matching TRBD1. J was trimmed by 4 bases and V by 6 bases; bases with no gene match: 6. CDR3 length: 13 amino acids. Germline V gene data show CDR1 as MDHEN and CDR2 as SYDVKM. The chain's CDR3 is CASRFRGLYEQYF. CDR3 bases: TGTGCCAGCAGGTTTAGGGGGCTGTACGAGCAGTACTTC.

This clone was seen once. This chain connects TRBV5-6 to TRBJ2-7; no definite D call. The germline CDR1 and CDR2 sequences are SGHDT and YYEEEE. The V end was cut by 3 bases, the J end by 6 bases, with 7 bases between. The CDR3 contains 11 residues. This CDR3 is CASSSAGEQYF. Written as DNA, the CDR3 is TGTGCCAGCAGCTCTGCAGGCGAGCAGTACTTC. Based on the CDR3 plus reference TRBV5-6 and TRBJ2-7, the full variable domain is DAGVTQSPTHLIKTRGQQVTLRCSPKSGHDTVSWYQQALGQGPQFIFQYYEEEERQRGNFPDRFSGHQFPNYSSELNVNALLLGDSALYLCASSSAGEQYFGPGTRLTVT.

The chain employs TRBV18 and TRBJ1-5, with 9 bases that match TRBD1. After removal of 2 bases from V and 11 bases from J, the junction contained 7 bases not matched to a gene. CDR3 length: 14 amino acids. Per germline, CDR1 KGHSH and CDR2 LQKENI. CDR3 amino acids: CASSPRDRAGAQHF. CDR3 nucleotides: TGTGCCAGCTCACCAAGGGACAGGGCCGGGGCCCAGCATTTT. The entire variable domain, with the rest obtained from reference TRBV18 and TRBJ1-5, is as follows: NAGVMQNPRHLVRRRGQEARLRCSPMKGHSHVYWYRQLPEEGLKFMVYLQKENIIDESGMPKERFSAEFPKEGPSILRIQQVVRGDSAAYFCASSPRDRAGAQHFGDGTRLSIL.

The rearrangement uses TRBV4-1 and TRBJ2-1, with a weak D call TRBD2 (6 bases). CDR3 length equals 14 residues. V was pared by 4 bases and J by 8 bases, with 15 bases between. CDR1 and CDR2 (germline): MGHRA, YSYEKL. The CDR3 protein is CASSLRHSGHEQFF. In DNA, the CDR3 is TGCGCCAGCAGCCTCCGCCATAGCGGCCATGAGCAGTTCTTC.

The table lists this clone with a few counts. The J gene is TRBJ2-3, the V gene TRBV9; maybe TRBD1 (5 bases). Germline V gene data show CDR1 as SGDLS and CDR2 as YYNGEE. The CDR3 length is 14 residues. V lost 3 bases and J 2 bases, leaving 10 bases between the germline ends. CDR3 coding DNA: TGTGCCAGCAGCGCTAGACAGACCACAGATACGCAGTATTTT. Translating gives CASSARQTTDTQYF. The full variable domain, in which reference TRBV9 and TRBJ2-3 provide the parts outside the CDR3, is DSGVTQTPKHLITATGQRVTLRCSPRSGDLSVYWYQQSLDQGLQFLIQYYNGEERAKGNILERFSAQQFPDLHSELNLSSLELGDSALYFCASSARQTTDTQYFGPGTRLTVL.

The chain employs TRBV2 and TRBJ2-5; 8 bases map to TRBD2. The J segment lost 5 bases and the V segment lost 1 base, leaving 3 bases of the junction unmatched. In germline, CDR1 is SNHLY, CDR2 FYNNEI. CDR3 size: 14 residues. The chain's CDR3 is CASSEELAAETQYF. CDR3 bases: TGTGCCAGCAGTGAAGAACTAGCGGCGGAGACCCAGTACTTC.

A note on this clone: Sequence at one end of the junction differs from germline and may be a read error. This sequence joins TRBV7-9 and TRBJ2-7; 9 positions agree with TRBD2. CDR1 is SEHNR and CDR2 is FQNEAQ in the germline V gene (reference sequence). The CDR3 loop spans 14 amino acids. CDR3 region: CASSIAGASSEQYF. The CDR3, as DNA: TGTGCCAGCAGCATAGCGGGAGCATCGTCCGAGCAGTACTTC.

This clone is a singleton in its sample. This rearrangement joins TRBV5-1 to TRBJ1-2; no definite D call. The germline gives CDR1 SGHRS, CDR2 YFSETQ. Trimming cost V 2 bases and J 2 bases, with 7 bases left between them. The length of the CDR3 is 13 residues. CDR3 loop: CASSLGENYGYTF. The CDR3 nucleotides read TGCGCCAGCAGCTTAGGAGAAAACTATGGCTACACCTTC.

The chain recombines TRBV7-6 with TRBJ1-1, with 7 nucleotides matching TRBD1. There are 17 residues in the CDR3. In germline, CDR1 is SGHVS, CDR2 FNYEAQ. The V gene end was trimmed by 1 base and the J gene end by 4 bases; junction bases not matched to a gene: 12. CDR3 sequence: CASSLVVWDSQVTEAFF. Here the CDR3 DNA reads TGTGCCAGCAGCTTAGTGGTGTGGGACAGTCAAGTCACTGAAGCTTTCTTT.

The CDR3 coding sequence is TGTGCCAGCACCTTCCAGACTATCGATGGCTACACCTTC. Its protein product is CASTFQTIDGYTF. The chain is built from TRBV7-2 and TRBJ1-2; D call uncertain. The germline CDR1 and CDR2 sequences are SGHTA and FQGNSA. This CDR3 has 13 amino acids. Trimming took 7 bases from V and 6 from J, leaving 15 bases between them.

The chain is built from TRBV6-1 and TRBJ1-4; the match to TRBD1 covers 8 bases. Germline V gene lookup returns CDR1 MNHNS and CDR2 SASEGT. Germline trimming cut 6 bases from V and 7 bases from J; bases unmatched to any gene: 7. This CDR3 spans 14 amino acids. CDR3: CASRAGGAGEKLFF. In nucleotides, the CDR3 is TGTGCCAGCAGGGCAGGGGGCGCGGGTGAAAAACTGTTTTTT.

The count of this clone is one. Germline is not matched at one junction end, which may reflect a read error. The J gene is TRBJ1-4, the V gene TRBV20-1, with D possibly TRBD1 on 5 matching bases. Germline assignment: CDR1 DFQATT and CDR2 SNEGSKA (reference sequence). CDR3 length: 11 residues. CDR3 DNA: TGCAGTGCTAGAGACCTCCGGGACTACGGATTT. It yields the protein CSARDLRDYGF.

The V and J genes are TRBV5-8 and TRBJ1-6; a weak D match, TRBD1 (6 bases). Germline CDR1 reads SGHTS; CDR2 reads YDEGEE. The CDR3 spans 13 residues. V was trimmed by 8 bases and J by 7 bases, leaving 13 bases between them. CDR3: CASRTEWNSPLHF. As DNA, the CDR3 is TGTGCCAGTCGGACAGAGTGGAATTCACCCCTCCACTTT.

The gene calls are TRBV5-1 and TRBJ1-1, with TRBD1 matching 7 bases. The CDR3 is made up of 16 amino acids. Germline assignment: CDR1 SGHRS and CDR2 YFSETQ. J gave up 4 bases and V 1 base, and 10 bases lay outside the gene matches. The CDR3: CASSLTWDSPTTEAFF. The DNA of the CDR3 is TGCGCCAGCAGCTTGACCTGGGACAGCCCGACCACTGAAGCTTTCTTT.

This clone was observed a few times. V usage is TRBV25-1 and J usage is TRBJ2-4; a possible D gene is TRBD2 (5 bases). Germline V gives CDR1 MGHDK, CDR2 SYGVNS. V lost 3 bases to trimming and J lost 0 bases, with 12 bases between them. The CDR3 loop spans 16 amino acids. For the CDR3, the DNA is TGTGCCAGCAGTGACAGCGGATGGATAGCCAAAAACATTCAGTACTTC. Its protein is CASSDSGWIAKNIQYF. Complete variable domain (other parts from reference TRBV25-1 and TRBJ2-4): EADIYQTPRYLVIGTGKKITLECSQTMGHDKMYWYQQDPGMELHLIHYSYGVNSTEKGDLSSESTVSRIRTEHFPLTLESARPSHTSQYLCASSDSGWIAKNIQYFGAGTRLSVL.

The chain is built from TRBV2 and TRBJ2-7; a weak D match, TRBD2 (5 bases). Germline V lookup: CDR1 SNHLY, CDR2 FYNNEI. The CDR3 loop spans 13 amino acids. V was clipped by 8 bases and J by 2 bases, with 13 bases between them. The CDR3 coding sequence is TGTGCCAGCGACCGTGACGGGACCTACGAGCAGTACTTC. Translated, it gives CASDRDGTYEQYF.

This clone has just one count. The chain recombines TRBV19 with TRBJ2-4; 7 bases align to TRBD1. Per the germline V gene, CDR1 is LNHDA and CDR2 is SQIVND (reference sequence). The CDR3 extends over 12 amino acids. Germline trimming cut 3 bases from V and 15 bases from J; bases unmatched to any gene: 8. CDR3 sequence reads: CASSMGQWILYF. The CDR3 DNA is TGTGCCAGTAGTATGGGACAGTGGATACTGTACTTC.

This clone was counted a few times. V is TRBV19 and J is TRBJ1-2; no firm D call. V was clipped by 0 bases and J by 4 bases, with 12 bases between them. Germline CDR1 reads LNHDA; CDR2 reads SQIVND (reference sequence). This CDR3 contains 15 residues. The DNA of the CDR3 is TGTGCCAGTAGTATAGATCTTGAGCGGCTCTATGGCTACACCTTC. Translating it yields CASSIDLERLYGYTF.

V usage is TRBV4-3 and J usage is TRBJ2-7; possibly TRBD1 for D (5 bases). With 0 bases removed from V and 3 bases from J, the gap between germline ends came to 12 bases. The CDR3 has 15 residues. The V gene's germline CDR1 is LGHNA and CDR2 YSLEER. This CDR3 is CASSQDVARVYEQYF. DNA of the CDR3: TGCGCCAGCAGCCAAGATGTGGCCAGGGTCTACGAGCAGTACTTC.

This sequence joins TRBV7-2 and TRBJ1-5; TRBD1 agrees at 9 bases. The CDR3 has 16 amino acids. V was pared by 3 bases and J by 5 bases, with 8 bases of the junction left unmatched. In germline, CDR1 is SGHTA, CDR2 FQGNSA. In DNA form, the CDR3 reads TGTGCCAGCAGCTTGATGGCGGGACAGGGCGATCAGCCCCAGCATTTT. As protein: CASSLMAGQGDQPQHF.